This T cell receptor (beta chain) was observed in a study of sequential checkpoint blockade in melanoma. Study in general: First-line arms were nivolumab then ipilimumab, or the reverse, randomized 1:1.

Described treatment: randomized to nivolumab then ipilimumab (arm A) or the reverse (arm B). None of the patients previously received DNA-damaging chemotherapy. Sorted cells were live CD3+CD8+, lacking CD19 and CD56, from PBMCs. Sequenced by immunoSEQ multiplex PCR; TCRdb stores in-frame clones only, minus some. This table has 30,000 to 40,000 clones, 80% to 90% appearing once. The length of the CDR3 is 15 residues. Germline CDR1 is SGDLS and CDR2 is YYNGEE. The V and J ends lost 0 bases and 4 bases respectively, with 13 bases between them. This chain uses TRBV9 with TRBJ2-5, with a weak D call TRBD2 (6 bases). The sequence derives from a human donor with melanoma. Sequenced material: CD8+ T cells sorted from blood (inferred from file names), taken from a patient given nivolumab and ipilimumab in sequence. CDR3 region: CASSVDLGGRETQYF. The CDR3 nucleotides read TGTGCCAGCAGCGTAGATCTCGGGGGACGAGAGACCCAGTACTTC.